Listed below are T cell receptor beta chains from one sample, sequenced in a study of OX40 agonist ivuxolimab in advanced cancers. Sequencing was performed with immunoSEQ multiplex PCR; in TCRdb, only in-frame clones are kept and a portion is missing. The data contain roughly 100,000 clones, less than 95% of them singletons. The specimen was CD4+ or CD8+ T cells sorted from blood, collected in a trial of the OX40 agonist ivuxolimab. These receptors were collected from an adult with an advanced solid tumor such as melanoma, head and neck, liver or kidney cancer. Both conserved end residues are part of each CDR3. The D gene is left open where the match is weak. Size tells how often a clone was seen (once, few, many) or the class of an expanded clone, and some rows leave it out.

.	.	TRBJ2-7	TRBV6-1	CASSFQTVGEQYF	TGTGCCAGCAGTTTCCAGACCGTGGGGGAGCAGTACTTC
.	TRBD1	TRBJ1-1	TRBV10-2	CASSDRGTLMNTEAFF	TGCGCCAGCAGTGACAGGGGGACCCTAATGAACACTGAAGCTTTCTTT
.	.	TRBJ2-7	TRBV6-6	CASSHNPGHPIRF	TGTGCCAGCAGCCACAATCCGGGACACCCGATTCGCTTC
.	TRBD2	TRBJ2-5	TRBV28	CASSLLAGVGETQYF	TGTGCCAGCAGTTTACTAGCGGGAGTTGGGGAGACCCAGTACTTC
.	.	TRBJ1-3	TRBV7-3	CASSPGASGNTIYF	TGTGCCAGCAGCCCAGGGGCGTCTGGAAACACCATATATTTT
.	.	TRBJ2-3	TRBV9	CASSATIWGAEVTDTQYF	TGTGCCAGCAGCGCTACCATCTGGGGGGCCGAGGTCACAGATACGCAGTATTTT
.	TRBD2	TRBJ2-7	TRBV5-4	CASSLGGSGNTYEQYF	TGTGCCAGCAGCTTGGGGGGTAGCGGGAATACCTACGAGCAGTACTTC
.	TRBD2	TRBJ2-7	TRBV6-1	CASSAAGTSGNYEQYF	TGTGCCAGCAGTGCCGCGGGGACTAGCGGGAATTACGAGCAGTACTTC
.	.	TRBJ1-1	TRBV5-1	CASSLGAGPEAFF	TGCGCCAGCAGCTTGGGGGCAGGCCCTGAAGCTTTCTTT
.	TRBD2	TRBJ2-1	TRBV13	CASRGSTSGRYNEQFF	TGTGCCAGCAGAGGCTCAACTAGCGGTCGCTACAATGAGCAGTTCTTC
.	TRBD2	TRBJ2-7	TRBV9	CASSLGTSGPYEQYF	TGTGCCAGCAGCCTTGGGACTAGCGGGCCCTACGAGCAGTACTTC
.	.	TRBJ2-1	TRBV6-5	CASSYGSSYNEQFF	TGTGCCAGCAGTTACGGGAGTTCCTACAATGAGCAGTTCTTC
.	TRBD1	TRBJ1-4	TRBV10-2	CASRDYLGTGGEKLFF	TGCGCCAGCAGAGACTACTTAGGGACAGGGGGTGAAAAACTGTTTTTT
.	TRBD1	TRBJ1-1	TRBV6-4	CASSEDRGLEAFF	TGTGCCAGCAGTGAAGACAGGGGGCTTGAAGCTTTCTTT
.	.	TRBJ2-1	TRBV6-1	CASTWDNEQFF	TGTGCCAGCACGTGGGACAATGAGCAGTTCTTC
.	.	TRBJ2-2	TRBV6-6	CASSYKIAAGELFF	TGTGCCAGCAGTTACAAGATAGCGGCCGGGGAGCTGTTTTTT
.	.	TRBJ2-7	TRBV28	CASTLPGPSSDEQYF	TGTGCCAGCACCCTCCCCGGCCCTTCATCCGACGAGCAGTACTTC
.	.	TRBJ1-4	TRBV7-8	CASSLRVGVLNEKLFF	TGTGCCAGCAGCTTACGGGTGGGGGTCCTTAATGAAAAACTGTTTTTT
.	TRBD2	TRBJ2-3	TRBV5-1	CASSPGDGRPTDTQYF	TGCGCCAGCAGCCCGGGGGACGGGAGGCCCACAGATACGCAGTATTTT
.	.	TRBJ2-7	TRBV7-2	CASSFFAGTSYEQYF	TGTGCCAGCAGCTTCTTCGCAGGCACGTCCTACGAGCAGTACTTC
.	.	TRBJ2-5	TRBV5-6	CASSLRTDYQETQYF	TGTGCCAGCAGCTTGCGAACGGACTACCAAGAGACCCAGTACTTC
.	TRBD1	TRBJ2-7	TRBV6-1	CASSEGDRPYEQYF	TGTGCCAGCAGCGAAGGGGACAGGCCCTACGAGCAGTACTTC
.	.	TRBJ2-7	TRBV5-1	CASSLNLLKAYEQYF	TGCGCCAGCAGCTTGAATCTCCTCAAGGCCTACGAGCAGTACTTC
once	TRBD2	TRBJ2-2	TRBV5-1	CASSSGLAAFVTGELFF	TGCGCCAGCAGCTCGGGACTAGCGGCATTCGTTACCGGGGAGCTGTTTTTT
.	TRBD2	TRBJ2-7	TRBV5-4	CASSLDGRAGGEQYF	TGTGCCAGCAGCTTGGACGGGAGGGCCGGGGGTGAGCAGTACTTC
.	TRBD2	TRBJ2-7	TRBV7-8	CASTRTSGPYEQYF	TGTGCCAGCACACGGACTAGCGGACCCTACGAGCAGTACTTC
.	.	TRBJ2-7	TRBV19	CASSSGGAYGEQYF	TGTGCCAGTAGTAGCGGGGGCGCGTATGGCGAGCAGTACTTC
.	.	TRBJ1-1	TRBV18	CASSLDRNLNTEAFF	TGTGCCAGCTCACTTGACAGGAACCTGAACACTGAAGCTTTCTTT
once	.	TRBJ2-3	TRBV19	CASRNGDTQYF	TGTGCCAGTAGAAACGGGGATACGCAGTATTTT
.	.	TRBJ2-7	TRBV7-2	CASSPLASSYEQYF	TGTGCCAGCAGTCCCCTAGCGTCTTCCTACGAGCAGTACTTC
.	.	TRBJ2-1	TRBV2	CASSEAGDFGPSNEQFF	TGTGCCAGCAGTGAAGCGGGTGATTTTGGGCCGTCGAATGAGCAGTTCTTC
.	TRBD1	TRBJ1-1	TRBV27	CASSLPGQVNTEAFF	TGTGCCAGCAGTTTACCCGGACAGGTGAACACTGAAGCTTTCTTT
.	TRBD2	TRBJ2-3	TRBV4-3	CASSQAGSGRVSTDTQYF	TGCGCCAGCAGCCAAGCGGGTAGCGGGAGGGTGAGCACAGATACGCAGTATTTT
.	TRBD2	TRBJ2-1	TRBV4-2	CASSHISGYEQFF	TGTGCCAGCAGCCACATTAGCGGGTATGAGCAGTTCTTC
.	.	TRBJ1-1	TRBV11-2	CASSLSLNTEAFF	TGTGCCAGCAGCTTATCACTAAACACTGAAGCTTTCTTT
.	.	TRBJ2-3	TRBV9	CASSVGGSDATDTQYF	TGTGCCAGCAGCGTAGGGGGTAGCGATGCCACAGATACGCAGTATTTT
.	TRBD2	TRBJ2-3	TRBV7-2	CASSRSGSSTDTQYF	TGTGCCAGCAGCCGAAGCGGGAGTAGCACAGATACGCAGTATTTT
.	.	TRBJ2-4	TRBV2	CASSGQFSSLLNIQYF	TGTGCCAGCAGCGGCCAATTCTCTAGTCTTTTAAACATTCAGTACTTC
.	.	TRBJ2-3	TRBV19	CATVKADTQYF	TGTGCCACCGTAAAGGCAGATACGCAGTATTTT
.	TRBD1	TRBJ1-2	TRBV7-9	CASSKGAIGFNYGYTF	TGTGCCAGCAGCAAGGGGGCAATCGGCTTTAACTATGGCTACACCTTC
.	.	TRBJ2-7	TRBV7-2	CASSSLGYEQYF	TGTGCCAGCAGCTCGTTAGGCTACGAGCAGTACTTC
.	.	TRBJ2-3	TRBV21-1	CASSTPGQGARADTQYF	TGTGCCAGCAGCACCCCTGGACAGGGGGCAAGGGCAGATACGCAGTATTTT
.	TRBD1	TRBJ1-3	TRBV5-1	CASSIQGSGNTIYF	TGCGCCAGCAGCATACAGGGGTCTGGAAACACCATATATTTT
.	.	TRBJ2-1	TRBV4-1	CASSQDLRASYNEQFF	TGCGCCAGCAGCCAAGATCTCAGGGCCTCATACAATGAGCAGTTCTTC
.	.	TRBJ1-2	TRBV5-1	CASSLEDGSNYGYTF	TGCGCCAGCAGCTTGGAGGACGGGAGTAACTATGGCTACACCTTC
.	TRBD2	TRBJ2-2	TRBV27	CASTGQPVGVLAGANTGELFF	TGTGCCAGCACAGGACAGCCCGTAGGGGTACTAGCGGGGGCGAACACCGGGGAGCTGTTTTTT
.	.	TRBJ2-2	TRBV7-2	CASSFGRNTGELFF	TGTGCCAGCAGCTTTGGGCGGAACACCGGGGAGCTGTTTTTT
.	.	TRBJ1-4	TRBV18	CASSPRQNNEKLFF	TGTGCCAGCTCACCGAGACAGAACAATGAAAAACTGTTTTTT
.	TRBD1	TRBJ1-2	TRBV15	CATSRFIPTGGGYGYTF	TGTGCCACCAGCAGATTCATCCCGACAGGGGGGGGCTATGGCTACACCTTC
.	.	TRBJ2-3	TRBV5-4	CASSLGSKVDTDTQYF	TGTGCCAGCAGCTTGGGGAGCAAGGTCGACACAGATACGCAGTATTTT